Listed here are 25 T cell receptor beta chains from one sample, sequenced in a study of T cell responses to AZD1222 COVID-19 vaccine. Profiled with immunoSEQ multiplex PCR; TCRdb holds only in-frame clones, not every one. The sample holds under 50,000 clones, 80% to 90% seen once. Specimen: peripheral blood, collected 28 days after the second AZD1222 dose. The receptors were sampled from an adult who received the AZD1222 COVID-19 vaccine.

This clone appeared a few times. The chain employs TRBV5-5 and TRBJ1-1; D uncertain. Germline V gene data show CDR1 as SGHKS and CDR2 as YYEKEE (reference sequence). The CDR3 spans 15 residues. Trimming stripped 4 bases from V and 5 bases from J, with 18 bases between. For the CDR3, the DNA is TGTGCCAGCAGCCTGACCTGGGCCTCGAGGACTGAAGCTTTCTTT. Translating gives CASSLTWASRTEAFF.

The chain employs TRBV7-9 and TRBJ1-6; the D gene is possibly TRBD1 (5 bases). V was cut by 7 bases and J by 8 bases, with 15 bases left in between. The germline V gene encodes CDR1 SEHNR and CDR2 FQNEAQ (reference sequence). The CDR3 runs to 14 residues. The CDR3 DNA is TGTGCCAGCACCCAGGGACGGGGATATTCACCCCTCCACTTT. Amino acid sequence: CASTQGRGYSPLHF.

The rearrangement links TRBV4-1 to TRBJ2-7, with 7 positions matching TRBD2. Germline trimming cut 0 bases from V and 0 bases from J; bases unmatched to any gene: 8. This CDR3 has 17 residues. The germline V gene encodes CDR1 MGHRA and CDR2 YSYEKL. CDR3 coding DNA: TGCGCCAGCAGCCAAGATGCAAAGCGGGACCCCTCCTACGAGCAGTACTTC. This sequence encodes CASSQDAKRDPSYEQYF.

In nucleotides, the CDR3 is TGTGCCAGTAGTATTATTAGAGGGTTTGGAGCTTTCTTT. Translated: CASSIIRGFGAFF. This rearrangement joins TRBV19 to TRBJ1-1; D uncertain. Trimming left V 3 bases short and J 10 bases short, with 15 bases between. CDR3 length: 13 amino acids. Germline-derived CDR1 and CDR2 are LNHDA and SQIVND (reference sequence).

The count of this clone is one. The chain has TRBV4-3 and TRBJ1-2; 7 bases are shared with TRBD1. This CDR3 is built from 16 residues. J was trimmed by 6 bases and V by 4 bases; bases with no gene match: 14. In germline, CDR1 is LGHNA, CDR2 YSLEER. In DNA, the CDR3 is TGCGCCAGCAGCCCTTCCAAGATAAACAGGGGCCATGGCTACACCTTC. This sequence encodes CASSPSKINRGHGYTF.

This clone showed up just a few times. The chain employs TRBV2 and TRBJ2-1; 12 positions agree with TRBD2. Germline-derived CDR1 and CDR2 are SNHLY and FYNNEI. This CDR3 is 18 amino acids long. The V segment lost 7 bases and the J segment 5 bases; nucleotides outside the gene matches: 15. This CDR3 reads CASIGLAGLRGLHNEQFF. Here the CDR3 DNA reads TGTGCCAGCATTGGACTAGCGGGATTAAGGGGGCTCCACAATGAGCAGTTCTTC.

This rearrangement joins TRBV5-1 to TRBJ2-3; 8 positions agree with TRBD1. CDR3 length equals 14 residues. Trimming at V came to 2 bases and at J to 3 bases, leaving 2 bases not matched to a gene. Germline V gives CDR1 SGHRS, CDR2 YFSETQ. The CDR3 loop is CASSFNRGTDTQYF. Written as DNA, the CDR3 is TGCGCCAGCAGCTTCAACAGGGGGACAGATACGCAGTATTTT.

This clone has only a few counts. The chain has TRBV11-2 and TRBJ2-7; tentatively, D is TRBD1 (6 bases). The CDR3 has 14 residues. Germline V gene lookup returns CDR1 SGHAT and CDR2 FQNNGV. Trimming removed 4 bases at V and 5 bases at J, with 15 bases between. The CDR3 sequence: CASSSLTGSHEQYF. CDR3 DNA sequence: TGTGCCAGCAGCTCCCTGACAGGTTCCCACGAGCAGTACTTC. The entire variable domain, with the rest obtained from reference TRBV11-2 and TRBJ2-7, is as follows: EAGVAQSPRYKIIEKRQSVAFWCNPISGHATLYWYQQILGQGPKLLIQFQNNGVVDDSQLPKDRFSAERLKGVDSTLKIQPAKLEDSAVYLCASSSLTGSHEQYFGPGTRLTVT.

This chain uses TRBV30 with TRBJ1-3; D may be TRBD1 (6 bases). The CDR3 runs 14 residues. Per germline, CDR1 GTSNPN and CDR2 SVGIG (reference sequence). Trimming left V 5 bases short and J 2 bases short, with 13 bases between. The CDR3 is CAWWGADTGNTIYF. In DNA form, the CDR3 reads TGTGCCTGGTGGGGGGCAGACACTGGAAACACCATATATTTT. The whole variable domain, remainder taken from reference TRBV30 and TRBJ1-3, is SQTIHQWPATLVQPVGSPLSLECTVEGTSNPNLYWYRQAAGRGLQLLFYSVGIGQISSEVPQNLSASRPQDRQFILSSKKLLLSDSGFYLCAWWGADTGNTIYFGEGSWLTVV.

The chain carries TRBV7-8 and TRBJ2-5, with D tentatively TRBD1 (6 bases). CDR1 and CDR2 (germline): SGHVS, FQNEAQ. The CDR3 covers 16 residues. Trimming took off 5 bases at V and 2 bases at J, with 18 bases between the two ends. CDR3 in amino acids: CASSAREGRGQETQYF. CDR3 coding DNA: TGTGCCAGCAGCGCCCGGGAAGGAAGGGGGCAAGAGACCCAGTACTTC. Looking up the rest from reference TRBV7-8 and TRBJ2-5 gives the full variable domain: GAGVSQSPRYKVAKRGQDVALRCDPISGHVSLFWYQQALGQGPEFLTYFQNEAQLDKSGLPSDRFFAERPEGSVSTLKIQRTQQEDSAVYLCASSAREGRGQETQYFGPGTRLLVL.

The rearrangement uses TRBV5-5 and TRBJ1-6, with D perhaps matching TRBD1 (6 bases). The V gene lost 5 bases and the J gene lost 7 bases, with 16 bases spanning the gap. The CDR3 is 15 amino acids. The germline V gene has CDR1 SGHKS and CDR2 YYEKEE (reference sequence). For the CDR3, the DNA is TGTGCCAGCAGGGACAGAGGCGGTTGGAATTCACCCCTCCACTTT. This gives the protein CASRDRGGWNSPLHF. The whole variable domain, filled in from reference TRBV5-5 and TRBJ1-6, reads DAGVTQSPTHLIKTRGQQVTLRCSPISGHKSVSWYQQVLGQGPQFIFQYYEKEERGRGNFPDRFSARQFPNYSSELNVNALLLGDSALYLCASRDRGGWNSPLHFGNGTRLTVT.

The chain is built from TRBV5-4 and TRBJ2-1, with 11 bases aligning to TRBD2. The junction had 13 bases not matched to a gene; V was cut back by 4 bases and J by 4 bases. The germline V gene encodes CDR1 SGHNT and CDR2 YYREEE (reference sequence). This CDR3 has 18 amino acids. CDR3 sequence reads: CASSDGTSGPLSYNEQFF. The CDR3 bases are TGTGCCAGCAGCGACGGGACTAGCGGCCCCCTTTCATACAATGAGCAGTTCTTC.

This chain joins TRBV18 and TRBJ2-2; the D is unclear. Per the germline V gene, CDR1 is KGHSH and CDR2 is LQKENI. This CDR3 comprises 14 residues. Trimming cost V 4 bases and J 1 base, with 7 bases left between them. The CDR3 DNA sequence: TGTGCCAGCTCACAACAGCTGAACACCGGGGAGCTGTTTTTT. This translates into CASSQQLNTGELFF.

The CDR3 region has the DNA TGCGCCAGCAGCCAAACACGAAGGACAGCGAACACTGAAGCTTTCTTT. Its protein is CASSQTRRTANTEAFF. This sequence joins TRBV4-1 and TRBJ1-1; D may be TRBD1 (6 bases). CDR3 length equals 16 residues. Deletions cut 2 bases from V and 1 base from J, with 14 bases between. Germline lookup yields CDR1 MGHRA and CDR2 YSYEKL.

V gene TRBV6-2 or TRBV6-3 combines with J gene TRBJ1-1; 7 positions agree with TRBD1. Trimming cost V 4 bases and J 1 base; bases outside gene matches: 3. There are 14 residues in the CDR3. CDR1 is MNHEY, CDR2 SVGEGT, per germline. The CDR3 region is CASSFRQGNTEAFF. Written as DNA, the CDR3 is TGTGCCAGCAGTTTCCGACAGGGGAACACTGAAGCTTTCTTT.

The V call is TRBV14, the J call TRBJ2-7, with D tentatively TRBD2 (6 bases). V was clipped by 2 bases and J by 1 base, with 9 bases between them. CDR1 SGHDN and CDR2 FVKESK come from the germline V gene. The CDR3 is made up of 14 amino acids. This CDR3 reads CASSQNRESYEQYF. In nucleotides, the CDR3 is TGTGCCAGCAGCCAAAACCGGGAGTCCTACGAGCAGTACTTC.

V is TRBV7-7 and J is TRBJ2-1; TRBD2 aligns across 14 bases. The V gene's germline CDR1 is SSHAT and CDR2 FNYEAQ (reference sequence). V was pared by 6 bases and J by 10 bases, with 8 bases of the junction left unmatched. The CDR3 contains 15 residues. The DNA of the CDR3 is TGTGCCAGCAGTCCCTCGACTAGCGGGAGGGTAGAGCAGTTCTTC. Translation: CASSPSTSGRVEQFF.

This clone was recorded a few times. The chain has TRBV5-4 and TRBJ2-5; no clear D. The germline V and J ends were trimmed by 0 bases and 4 bases, with 10 bases remaining between them. CDR1 and CDR2 (germline): SGHNT, YYREEE (reference sequence). The CDR3 has 14 amino acids. The CDR3 protein is CASSLALGSETQYF. The CDR3 DNA follows: TGTGCCAGCAGCTTGGCCTTAGGTTCAGAGACCCAGTACTTC.

This chain links TRBV21-1 with TRBJ1-2; the D call of TRBD1 is as the table states it, not checked on the DNA. TRBV21-1 is a pseudogene segment. The CDR3 contains 15 residues. The CDR3 region has the DNA TGTGCCAGCAGCCTCCCCCATCCAGGGAACTATGGCTACACCTTC. Its protein product is CASSLPHPGNYGYTF.

The J gene is TRBJ2-7, the V gene TRBV29-1, with a possible D match to TRBD1 (6 bases). V lost 4 bases, J lost 3 bases, and 22 bases lay in between. The germline CDR1 and CDR2 sequences are SQVTM and ANQGSEA. CDR3 length equals 16 residues. In DNA form, the CDR3 reads TGCAGCGTTGTAATCGAGGCGAGGACAGTCCGCTACGAGCAGTACTTC. Translating it yields CSVVIEARTVRYEQYF.

This clone was counted a few times. The V gene is TRBV19, the J gene TRBJ1-2; no definite D call. Germline V gene lookup returns CDR1 LNHDA and CDR2 SQIVND (reference sequence). V dropped 2 bases and J dropped 1 base, with 11 bases sitting between them. The length of the CDR3 is 15 residues. CDR3 loop: CASSISPGSNYGYTF. For the CDR3, the DNA is TGTGCCAGTAGTATAAGCCCGGGGAGTAACTATGGCTACACCTTC.

For the CDR3, the DNA is TGCGCCAGCAGCTTTGAGGGAAGGCCCTACGAGCAGTACTTC. Translated: CASSFEGRPYEQYF. The chain has TRBV5-1 and TRBJ2-7; D is perhaps TRBD2 (5 bases). Germline assignment: CDR1 SGHRS and CDR2 YFSETQ. This CDR3 region has 14 residues. Trimming removed 2 bases from V and 2 bases from J, with 11 bases in between.

The V gene is TRBV7-3, the J gene TRBJ1-2, with a tentative D call TRBD1 (5 bases). Germline CDR1 SGHTA, CDR2 FQGTGA. This CDR3 is 13 amino acids long. V lost 5 bases and J lost 3, with 10 bases in between. This CDR3 reads CASSPPGDYGYTF. For the CDR3, the DNA is TGTGCCAGCAGCCCTCCGGGGGACTATGGCTACACCTTC.

The chain combines TRBV10-3 with TRBJ2-7, with TRBD2 identical over 10 bases. Losses at the gene ends were 5 bases for V and 2 bases for J; bases not matched to a gene: 6. The germline CDR1 and CDR2 sequences are ENHRY and SYGVKD. The CDR3 runs to 15 residues. CDR3 coding DNA: TGTGCCATCAGTTGGGGCACTAGCGGGACCTACGAGCAGTACTTC. Its translation: CAISWGTSGTYEQYF.

This rearrangement joins TRBV12-5 to TRBJ1-5, with D tentatively TRBD1 (5 bases). From germline, CDR1 is LGHNT and CDR2 FRNRAP. Trimming pared 0 bases from V and 4 bases from J, leaving 13 bases between. This CDR3 is 16 amino acids long. The DNA for the CDR3 is TGTGCTAGTGGTTTGGTACTTGGGGGAGCAAATCAGCCCCAGCATTTT. Protein product: CASGLVLGGANQPQHF. The full variable domain, rest sourced from reference TRBV12-5 and TRBJ1-5, is DARVTQTPRHKVTEMGQEVTMRCQPILGHNTVFWYRQTMMQGLELLAYFRNRAPLDDSGMPKDRFSAEMPDATLATLKIQPSEPRDSAVYFCASGLVLGGANQPQHFGDGTRLSIL.